What follows are 5 T cell receptor beta chains derived from one specimen sequenced in a study of blood T cell repertoires in COVID-19. Measured with immunoSEQ multiplex PCR; TCRdb has only the in-frame clones, and not every one. The sample lists a few hundred thousand clones, about 80% occurring once. The sample consisted of peripheral blood. These receptors came from a person aged 65 to 79 with COVID-19, enrolled during active disease.

This clone was detected once. CDR3 in amino acids: CASSYSEGAGYGYTF. CDR3 in DNA: TGTGCCAGCAGTTACTCAGAGGGGGCTGGCTATGGCTACACCTTC. V gene TRBV6-5 combines with J gene TRBJ1-2; 7 nucleotides agree with TRBD1. The CDR3 contains 15 residues. CDR1 and CDR2 (germline): MNHEY, SVGAGI. Germline trimming cut 0 bases from V and 4 bases from J; bases unmatched to any gene: 5.

This rearrangement joins TRBV4-1 to TRBJ2-7; 9 bases map to TRBD2. This CDR3 spans 17 amino acids. The V segment lost 3 bases and the J segment 6 bases; nucleotides outside the gene matches: 15. Germline CDR1 MGHRA, CDR2 YSYEKL. The CDR3 protein is CASSHPPGAGGRREQYF. DNA of the CDR3: TGCGCCAGCAGCCATCCCCCGGGGGCGGGGGGGCGGCGCGAGCAGTACTTC.

The chain combines TRBV9 with TRBJ1-6, with D unclear. V was pared by 2 bases and J by 2 bases, with 5 bases between. This CDR3 comprises 14 residues. Germline V gene lookup returns CDR1 SGDLS and CDR2 YYNGEE. The CDR3 is CASSVVAYNSPLHF. The CDR3 DNA reads TGTGCCAGCAGCGTTGTAGCCTATAATTCACCCCTCCACTTT.

V and J are TRBV6-2 or TRBV6-3 and TRBJ2-7; 7 nucleotides match TRBD2. The CDR3 contains 16 residues. V was clipped by 6 bases and J by 2 bases; unmatched bases: 13. CDR1 MNHEY and CDR2 SVGEGT come from the germline V gene. The chain's CDR3 is CASSRPPTGGAYEQYF. As DNA, the CDR3 is TGTGCCAGCAGCCGCCCCCCCACGGGAGGAGCCTACGAGCAGTACTTC.

The V call is TRBV19, the J call TRBJ1-5; 9 bases agree with TRBD1. After removal of 6 bases from V and 1 base from J, the junction contained 13 bases not matched to a gene. This CDR3 is built from 18 residues. The germline V gene has CDR1 LNHDA and CDR2 SQIVND (reference sequence). In nucleotides, the CDR3 is TGTGCCAGTAGCCGCGGACAGGGGCGTCGGGACAGCAATCAGCCCCAGCATTTT. Encoded protein: CASSRGQGRRDSNQPQHF.